This T cell receptor (beta chain) was captured by sequencing in a study of post-analysis software for immune sequencing data. Study-wide points: In patients, 4 to 6 TRBV segments were more frequent than in controls, with TRBV5-6, TRBV5-1 and TRBV20-1 among them. Patients with multiple sclerosis recorded significantly lower normalized Chao1 diversity than controls, the study found.

In the case of this clonotype: Its antigen is still unknown. A much larger clone differs from this one at a single base, so this may be a read error.

Researchers reported that TCR beta cDNA libraries carried unique molecular identifiers. Via MiXCR, TCRdb re-called the PCR reads, giving one row per CDR3 protein. The table has 180,000 or so distinct CDR3 sequences, about 30% seen once. Germline V gene sequence: CDR1 DFQATT, CDR2 SNEGSKA (reference sequence). This CDR3 spans 12 amino acids. The chain carries TRBV20-1 and TRBJ2-7; no firm D call. The sequencing sample was made of blood. The sequence derives from a girl aged 2 to 17 with multiple sclerosis. The CDR3 bases are TGCGGTGCTCCCCGTCCGAACAACGAGCAGTACTTC. Translated: CGAPRPNNEQYF.